This TCR beta chain was sequenced during a study of long-term antiretroviral therapy in people with HIV. Study-wide background: The earliest specimens came about a decade ahead of the 2015 immediate-ART recommendation. Study-wide results and caveats: Spans of CDR3 length were tighter for HIV repertoires than for controls. Post-ART samples showed increased diversity that remained below transplant donor control levels.

There are 14 residues in the CDR3. Germline-derived CDR1 and CDR2 are SGHAT and FQNNGV. With 6 bases removed from V and 1 base from J, the gap between germline ends came to 12 bases. This clone appeared once. No antigen is known for it. A v3.0 immunoSEQ assay was performed at survey level. The target of sequencing was roughly 35,000-55,000 T-cell genomes per sample. Repertoires were generated with immunoSEQ multiplex PCR, while TCRdb's copy carries only in-frame clones and drops some. Of 25,000 to 35,000 clones listed, 85% to 95% are singletons. The V and J genes are TRBV11-2 and TRBJ1-1, with D possibly matching TRBD1 (6 bases). Sequencing was performed on unsorted PBMCs, taken 6.2 years after starting antiretroviral therapy. This TCR was recovered from a middle-aged man with HIV. CDR3 DNA: TGTGCCAGCAGACCTGGGGGCGGGAACACTGAAGCTTTCTTT. It translates to CASRPGGGNTEAFF.